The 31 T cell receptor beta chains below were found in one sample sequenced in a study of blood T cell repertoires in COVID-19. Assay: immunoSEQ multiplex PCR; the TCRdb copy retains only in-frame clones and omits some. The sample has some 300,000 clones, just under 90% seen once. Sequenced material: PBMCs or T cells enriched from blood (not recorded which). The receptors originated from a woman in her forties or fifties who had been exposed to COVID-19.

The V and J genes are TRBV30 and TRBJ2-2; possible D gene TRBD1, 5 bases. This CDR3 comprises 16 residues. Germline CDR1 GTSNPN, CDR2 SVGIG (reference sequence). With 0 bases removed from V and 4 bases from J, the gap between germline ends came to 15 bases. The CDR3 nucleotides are TGTGCCTGGAGTGTCCCTCAGGGTACCGCCACCGGGGAGCTGTTTTTT. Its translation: CAWSVPQGTATGELFF.

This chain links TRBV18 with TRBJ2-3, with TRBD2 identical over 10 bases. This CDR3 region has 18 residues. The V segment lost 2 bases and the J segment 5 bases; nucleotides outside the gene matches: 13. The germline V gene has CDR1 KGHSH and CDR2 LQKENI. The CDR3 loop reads CASSPKLGSSGGQDTQYF. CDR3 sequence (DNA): TGTGCCAGCTCACCAAAGTTGGGTTCTAGCGGGGGCCAAGATACGCAGTATTTT.

CDR3 sequence reads: CASSLGQGRATGELFF. DNA for the CDR3: TGTGCCAGCAGCTTGGGACAGGGACGCGCCACCGGGGAGCTGTTTTTT. The chain carries TRBV5-5 and TRBJ2-2, with 7 bases fitting TRBD1. The V segment lost 0 bases and the J segment 4 bases; nucleotides outside the gene matches: 6. This CDR3 is 16 amino acids long. Germline CDR1 reads SGHKS; CDR2 reads YYEKEE (reference sequence).

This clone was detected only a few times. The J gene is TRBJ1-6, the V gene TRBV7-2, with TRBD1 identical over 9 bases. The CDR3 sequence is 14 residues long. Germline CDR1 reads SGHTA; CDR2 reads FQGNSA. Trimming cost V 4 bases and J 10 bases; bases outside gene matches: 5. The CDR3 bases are TGTGCCAGCAGCTCCGGGACAGGGCGATCACCCCTCCACTTT. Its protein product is CASSSGTGRSPLHF.

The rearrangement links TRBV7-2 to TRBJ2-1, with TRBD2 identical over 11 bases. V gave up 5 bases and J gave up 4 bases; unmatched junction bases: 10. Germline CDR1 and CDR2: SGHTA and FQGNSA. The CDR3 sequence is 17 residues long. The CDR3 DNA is TGTGCCAGCAGCCCCCAGGCTAGCGGGGGGACTTACAATGAGCAGTTCTTC. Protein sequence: CASSPQASGGTYNEQFF.

DNA of the CDR3: TGTGCCAGCAGTGTCGGTTCAGGAATCACAGATACGCAGTATTTT. It is translated as CASSVGSGITDTQYF. V is TRBV2 and J is TRBJ2-3; no definite D call. This CDR3 spans 15 amino acids. V was trimmed by 4 bases and J by 2 bases, leaving 13 bases between them. Germline loops: CDR1 SNHLY, CDR2 FYNNEI.

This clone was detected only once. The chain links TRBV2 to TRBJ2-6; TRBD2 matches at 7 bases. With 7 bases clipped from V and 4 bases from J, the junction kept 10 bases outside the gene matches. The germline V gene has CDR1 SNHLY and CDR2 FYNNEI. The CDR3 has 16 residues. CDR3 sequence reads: CASKMAGREGANVLTF. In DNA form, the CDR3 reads TGTGCCAGCAAAATGGCAGGGAGGGAGGGGGCCAACGTCCTGACTTTC.

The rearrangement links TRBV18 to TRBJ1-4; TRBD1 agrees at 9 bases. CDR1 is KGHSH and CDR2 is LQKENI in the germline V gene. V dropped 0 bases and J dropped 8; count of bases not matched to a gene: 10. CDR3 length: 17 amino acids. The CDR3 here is CASSPPRADRGGEKLFF. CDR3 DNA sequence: TGTGCCAGCTCACCACCTCGAGCGGACAGGGGTGGCGAAAAACTGTTTTTT. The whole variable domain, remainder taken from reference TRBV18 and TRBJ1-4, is NAGVMQNPRHLVRRRGQEARLRCSPMKGHSHVYWYRQLPEEGLKFMVYLQKENIIDESGMPKERFSAEFPKEGPSILRIQQVVRGDSAAYFCASSPPRADRGGEKLFFGSGTQLSVL.

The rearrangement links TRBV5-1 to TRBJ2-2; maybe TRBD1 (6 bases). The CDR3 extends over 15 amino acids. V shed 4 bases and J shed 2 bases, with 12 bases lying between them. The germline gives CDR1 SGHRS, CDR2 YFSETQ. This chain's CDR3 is CASSPDRINTGELFF. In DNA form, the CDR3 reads TGCGCCAGCAGCCCGGACAGAATCAACACCGGGGAGCTGTTTTTT.

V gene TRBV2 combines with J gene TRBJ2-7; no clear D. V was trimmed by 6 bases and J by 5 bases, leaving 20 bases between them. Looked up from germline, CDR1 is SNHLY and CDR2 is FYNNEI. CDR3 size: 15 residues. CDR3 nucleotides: TGTGCCAGCAGCCCAGGAAGGATGGGTATCGACGAGCAGTACTTC. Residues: CASSPGRMGIDEQYF.

CDR3 in amino acids: CASGPTIYAGRGNGYTF. CDR3 bases: TGTGCTAGTGGTCCCACGATTTACGCAGGCAGGGGTAATGGCTACACCTTC. The rearrangement uses TRBV12-5 and TRBJ1-2; weak D call: TRBD1 (6 bases). The CDR3 runs 17 residues. Looked up from germline, CDR1 is LGHNT and CDR2 is FRNRAP. Trimming took 5 bases from V and 6 from J, leaving 25 bases between them.

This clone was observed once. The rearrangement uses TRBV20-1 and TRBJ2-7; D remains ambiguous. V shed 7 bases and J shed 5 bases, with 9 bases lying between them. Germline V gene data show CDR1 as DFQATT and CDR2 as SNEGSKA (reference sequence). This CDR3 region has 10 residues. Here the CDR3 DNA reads TGCAGTGGGAGAAGTAACGAGCAGTACTTC. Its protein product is CSGRSNEQYF.

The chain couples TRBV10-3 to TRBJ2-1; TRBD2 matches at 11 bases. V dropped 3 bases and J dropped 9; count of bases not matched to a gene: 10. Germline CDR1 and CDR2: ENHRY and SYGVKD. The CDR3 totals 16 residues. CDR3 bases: TGTGCCATCAGTGACGTAGCGGGGGGGCGTAGTAGTGAGCAGTTCTTC. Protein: CAISDVAGGRSSEQFF.

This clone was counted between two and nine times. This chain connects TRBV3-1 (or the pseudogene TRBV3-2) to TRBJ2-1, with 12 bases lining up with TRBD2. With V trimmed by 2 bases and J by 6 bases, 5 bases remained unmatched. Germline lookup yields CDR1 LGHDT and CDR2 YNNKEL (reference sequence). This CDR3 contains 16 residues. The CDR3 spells CASSQFTSGGRNEQFF. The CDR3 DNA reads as TGTGCCAGCAGCCAATTCACTAGCGGGGGGCGCAATGAGCAGTTCTTC.

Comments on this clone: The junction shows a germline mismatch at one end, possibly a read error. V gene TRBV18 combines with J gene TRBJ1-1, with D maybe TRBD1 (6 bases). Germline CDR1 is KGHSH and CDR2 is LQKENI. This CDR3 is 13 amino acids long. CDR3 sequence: CASSPTGNAEAFF. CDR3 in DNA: TGTGCCAGCTCCCCCACAGGGAACGCTGAAGCTTTCTTT.

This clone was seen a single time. CDR3 amino acids: CASNRQGGYNSPLHF. DNA of the CDR3: TGTGCCAGCAACCGTCAGGGGGGATATAATTCACCCCTCCACTTT. The J gene is TRBJ1-6, the V gene TRBV6-5; 7 bases agree with TRBD1. The length of the CDR3 is 15 residues. From germline, CDR1 is MNHEY and CDR2 SVGAGI. The ends lost 7 bases at V and 4 bases at J; junction bases unmatched: 7.

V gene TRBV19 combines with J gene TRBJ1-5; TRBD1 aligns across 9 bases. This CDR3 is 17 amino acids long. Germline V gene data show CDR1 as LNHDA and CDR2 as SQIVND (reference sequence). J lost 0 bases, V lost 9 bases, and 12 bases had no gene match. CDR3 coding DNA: TGTGCCAGCGCGGACAGGGGCGGCGCGTATAGCAATCAGCCCCAGCATTTT. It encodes CASADRGGAYSNQPQHF.

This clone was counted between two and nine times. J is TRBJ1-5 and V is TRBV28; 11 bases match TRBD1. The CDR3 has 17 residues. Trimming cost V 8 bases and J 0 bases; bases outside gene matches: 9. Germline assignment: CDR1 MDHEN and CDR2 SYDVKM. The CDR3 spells CASESGQGVNSNQPQHF. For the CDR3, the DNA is TGTGCCAGCGAGTCGGGACAGGGGGTCAATAGCAATCAGCCCCAGCATTTT.

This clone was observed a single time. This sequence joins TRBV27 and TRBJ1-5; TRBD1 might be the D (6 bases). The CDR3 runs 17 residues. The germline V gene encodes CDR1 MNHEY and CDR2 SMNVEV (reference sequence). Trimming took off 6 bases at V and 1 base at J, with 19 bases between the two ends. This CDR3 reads CASSQGGGHNSNQPQHF. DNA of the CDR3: TGTGCCAGCAGCCAGGGTGGGGGACACAACAGCAATCAGCCCCAGCATTTT.

In DNA, the CDR3 is TGTGCCACCAGCAAACCTAATGACGGACAGACTCAGCCCCAGCATTTT. Translated: CATSKPNDGQTQPQHF. The rearrangement links TRBV15 to TRBJ1-5; TRBD1 is a possible D gene (6 bases). This CDR3 has 16 amino acids. The V and J ends lost 4 bases and 6 bases respectively, with 19 bases between them. The V gene's germline CDR1 is LNHNV and CDR2 YYDKDF (reference sequence). The full variable domain, its missing parts supplied by reference TRBV15 and TRBJ1-5, is DAMVIQNPRYQVTQFGKPVTLSCSQTLNHNVMYWYQQKSSQAPKLLFHYYDKDFNNEADTPDNFQSRRPNTSFCFLDIRSPGLGDTAMYLCATSKPNDGQTQPQHFGDGTRLSIL.

For the CDR3, the DNA is TGTGCCAGCAGTTCCCCAACAGGGGGCGATGAAAAACTGTTTTTT. It codes for CASSSPTGGDEKLFF. This sequence joins TRBV28 and TRBJ1-4, with TRBD1 identical over 9 bases. J was trimmed by 6 bases and V by 4 bases; bases with no gene match: 6. In germline, CDR1 is MDHEN, CDR2 SYDVKM. The CDR3 is 15 residues long.

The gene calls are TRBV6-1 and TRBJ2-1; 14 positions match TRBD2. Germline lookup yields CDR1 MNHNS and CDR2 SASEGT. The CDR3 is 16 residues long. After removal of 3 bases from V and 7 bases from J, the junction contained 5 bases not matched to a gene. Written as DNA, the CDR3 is TGTGCCAGCAGTGAGACTAGCGGGGGGGCCGGGAATGAGCAGTTCTTC. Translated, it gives CASSETSGGAGNEQFF.

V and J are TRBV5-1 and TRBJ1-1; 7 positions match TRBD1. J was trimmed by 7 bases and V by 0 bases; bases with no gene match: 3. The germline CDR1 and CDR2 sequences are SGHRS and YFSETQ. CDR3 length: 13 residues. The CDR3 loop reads CASSLGQGDEAFF. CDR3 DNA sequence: TGCGCCAGCAGCTTGGGGCAGGGGGATGAAGCTTTCTTT.

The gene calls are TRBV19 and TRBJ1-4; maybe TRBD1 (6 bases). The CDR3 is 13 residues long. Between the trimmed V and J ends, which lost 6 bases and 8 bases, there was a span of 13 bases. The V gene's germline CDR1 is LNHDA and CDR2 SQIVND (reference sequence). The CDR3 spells CASRKTGTEKLFF. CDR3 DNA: TGTGCCAGTAGAAAGACAGGAACCGAAAAACTGTTTTTT.

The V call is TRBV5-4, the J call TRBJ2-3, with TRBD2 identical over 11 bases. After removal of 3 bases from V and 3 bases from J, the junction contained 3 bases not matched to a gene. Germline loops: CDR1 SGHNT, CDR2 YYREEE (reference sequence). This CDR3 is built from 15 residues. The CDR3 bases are TGTGCCAGCAGCTCGAGACTAGCGGGGACAGATACGCAGTATTTT. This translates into CASSSRLAGTDTQYF.

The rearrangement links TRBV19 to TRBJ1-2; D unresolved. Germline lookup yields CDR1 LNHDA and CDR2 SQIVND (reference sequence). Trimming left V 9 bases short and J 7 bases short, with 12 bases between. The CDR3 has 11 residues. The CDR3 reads CARGCGSGYTF. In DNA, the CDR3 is TGTGCCAGAGGGTGCGGGAGTGGCTACACCTTC. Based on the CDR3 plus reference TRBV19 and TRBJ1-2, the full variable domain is DGGITQSPKYLFRKEGQNVTLSCEQNLNHDAMYWYRQDPGQGLRLIYYSQIVNDFQKGDIAEGYSVSREKKESFPLTVTSAQKNPTAFYLCARGCGSGYTFGSGTRLTVV.

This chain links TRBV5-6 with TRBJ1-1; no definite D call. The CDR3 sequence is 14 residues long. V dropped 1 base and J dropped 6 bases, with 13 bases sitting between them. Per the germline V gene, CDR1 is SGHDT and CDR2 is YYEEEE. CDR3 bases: TGTGCCAGCAGCTTGTCTAGAGGGTACCCTGAAGCTTTCTTT. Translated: CASSLSRGYPEAFF.

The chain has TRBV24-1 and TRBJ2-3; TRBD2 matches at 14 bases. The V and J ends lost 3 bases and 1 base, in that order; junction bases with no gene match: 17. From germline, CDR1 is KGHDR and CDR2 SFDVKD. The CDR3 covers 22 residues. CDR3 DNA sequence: TGTGCCACCAGTGATCCCCAGGTCCAGGGACTAGCGGGGGTCCGGGGCACAGATACGCAGTATTTT. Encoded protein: CATSDPQVQGLAGVRGTDTQYF.

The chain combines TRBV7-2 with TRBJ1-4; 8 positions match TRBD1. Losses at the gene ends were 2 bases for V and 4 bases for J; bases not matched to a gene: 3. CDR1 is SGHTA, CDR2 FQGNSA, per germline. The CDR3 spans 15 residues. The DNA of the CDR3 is TGTGCCAGCAGCTTATGGACAGGGAGTAATGAAAAACTGTTTTTT. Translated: CASSLWTGSNEKLFF.

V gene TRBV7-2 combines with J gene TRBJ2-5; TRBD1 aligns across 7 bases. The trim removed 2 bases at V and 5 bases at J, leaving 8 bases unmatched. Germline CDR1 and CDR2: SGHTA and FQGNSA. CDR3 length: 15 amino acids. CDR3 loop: CASSLLRQGRETQYF. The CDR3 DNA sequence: TGTGCCAGCAGCTTACTAAGACAGGGTCGGGAGACCCAGTACTTC.

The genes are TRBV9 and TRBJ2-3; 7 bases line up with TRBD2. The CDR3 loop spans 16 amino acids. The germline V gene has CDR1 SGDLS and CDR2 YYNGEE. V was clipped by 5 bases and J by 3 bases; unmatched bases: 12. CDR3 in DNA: TGTGCCAGCAGAGCCCCCAGCGGGGTAGGGACAGATACGCAGTATTTT. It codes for CASRAPSGVGTDTQYF.